This T cell receptor beta chain derives from a study of T cells in Graves' hyperthyroidism and ophthalmopathy. In this sample, this clonotype turned up many times. From RNA transcripts, TCR beta CDR3 regions were amplified. An initial round of RT-PCR targeting the TCR CDR3 relied on the HTBI primer set. TCRdb reanalysed the multiplex PCR reads using MiXCR and keeps one entry per CDR3 protein. The sample carries 600,000 to 650,000 distinct CDR3 sequences, roughly 15% recorded once. Germline loops: CDR1 MDHEN, CDR2 SYDVKM. Trimming removed 3 bases from V and 7 bases from J, with 16 bases in between. This CDR3 has 15 residues.

This chain uses TRBV28 with TRBJ2-1; D might be TRBD2 (5 bases). The sequencing sample was made of blood. This TCR came from a woman in her twenties or thirties with Graves' hyperthyroidism. CDR3 in DNA: TGTGCCAGCAGTTTTGACGCGGACTCACGGAATGAGCAGTTCTTC. Its protein product is CASSFDADSRNEQFF.